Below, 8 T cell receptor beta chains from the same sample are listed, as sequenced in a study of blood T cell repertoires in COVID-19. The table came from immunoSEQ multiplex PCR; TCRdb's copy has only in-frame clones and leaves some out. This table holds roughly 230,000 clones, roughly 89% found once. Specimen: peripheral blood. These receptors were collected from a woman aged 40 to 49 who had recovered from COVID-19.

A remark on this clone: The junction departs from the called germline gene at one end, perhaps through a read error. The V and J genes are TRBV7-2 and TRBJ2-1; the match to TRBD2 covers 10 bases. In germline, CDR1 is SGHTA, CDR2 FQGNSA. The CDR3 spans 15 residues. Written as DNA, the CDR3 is TGTGCCAGCACCCTCAGCTTCGTTAGCGGGAGGCCTGGGGTCTTC. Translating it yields CASTLSFVSGRPGVF.

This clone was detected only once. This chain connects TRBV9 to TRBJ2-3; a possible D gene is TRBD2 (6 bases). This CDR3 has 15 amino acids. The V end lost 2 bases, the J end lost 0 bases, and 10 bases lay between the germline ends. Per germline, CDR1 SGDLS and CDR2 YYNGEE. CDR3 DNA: TGTGCCAGCAGCGTCCTAGCGTCTAGCACAGATACGCAGTATTTT. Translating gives CASSVLASSTDTQYF.

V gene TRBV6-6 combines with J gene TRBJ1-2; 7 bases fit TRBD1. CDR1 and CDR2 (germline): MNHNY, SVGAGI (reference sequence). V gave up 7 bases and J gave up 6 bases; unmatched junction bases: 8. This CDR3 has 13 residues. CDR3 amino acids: CASNEGAPDGYTF. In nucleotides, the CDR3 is TGTGCCAGCAACGAGGGGGCGCCTGATGGCTACACCTTC.

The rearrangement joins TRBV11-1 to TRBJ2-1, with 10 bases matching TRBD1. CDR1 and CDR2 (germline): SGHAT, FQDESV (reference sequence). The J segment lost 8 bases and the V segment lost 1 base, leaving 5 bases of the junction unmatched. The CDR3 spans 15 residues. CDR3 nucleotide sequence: TGTGCCAGCAGCTTAGTGGACAGGGGGGTCGATGAGCAGTTCTTC. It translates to CASSLVDRGVDEQFF. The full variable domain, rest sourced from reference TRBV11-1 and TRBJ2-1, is EAEVAQSPRYKITEKSQAVAFWCDPISGHATLYWYRQILGQGPELLVQFQDESVVDDSQLPKDRFSAERLKGVDSTLKIQPAELGDSAMYLCASSLVDRGVDEQFFGPGTRLTVL.

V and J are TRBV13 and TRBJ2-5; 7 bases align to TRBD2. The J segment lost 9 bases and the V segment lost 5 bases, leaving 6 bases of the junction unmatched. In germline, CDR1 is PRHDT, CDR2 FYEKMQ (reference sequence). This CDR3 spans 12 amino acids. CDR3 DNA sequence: TGTGCCAGCAGCCCCCAACGGGGGGCCCAGTACTTC. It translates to CASSPQRGAQYF.

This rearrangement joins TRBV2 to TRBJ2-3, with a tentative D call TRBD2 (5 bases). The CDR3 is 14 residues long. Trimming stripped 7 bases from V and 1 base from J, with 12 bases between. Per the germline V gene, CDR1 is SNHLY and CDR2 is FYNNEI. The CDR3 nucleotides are TGTGCCAGCACCCGGGGTCCGGGCACAGATACGCAGTATTTT. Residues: CASTRGPGTDTQYF. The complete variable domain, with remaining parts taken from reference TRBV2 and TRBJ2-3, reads EPEVTQTPSHQVTQMGQEVILRCVPISNHLYFYWYRQILGQKVEFLVSFYNNEISEKSEIFDDQFSVERPDGSNFTLKIRSTKLEDSAMYFCASTRGPGTDTQYFGPGTRLTVL.

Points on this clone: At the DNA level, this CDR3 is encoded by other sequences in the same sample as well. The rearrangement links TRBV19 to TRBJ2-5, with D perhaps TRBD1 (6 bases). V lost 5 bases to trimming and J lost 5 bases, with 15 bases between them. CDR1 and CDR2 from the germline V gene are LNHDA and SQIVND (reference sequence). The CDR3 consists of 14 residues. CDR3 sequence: CASSASGVRETQYF. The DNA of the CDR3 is TGTGCCAGTAGTGCGTCAGGGGTCCGTGAGACCCAGTACTTC.

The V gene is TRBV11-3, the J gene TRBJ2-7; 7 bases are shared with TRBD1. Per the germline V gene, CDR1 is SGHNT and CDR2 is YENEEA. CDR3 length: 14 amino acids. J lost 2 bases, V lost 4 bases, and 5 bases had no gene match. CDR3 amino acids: CASSYRDSPYEQYV. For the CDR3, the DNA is TGTGCCAGCAGCTACCGGGACAGTCCCTACGAGCAGTACGTC.